A single sample is the source of the 22 T cell receptor beta chains below, sequenced in a study of blood T cells in healthy people across ages. Using a J-beta primer mix together with a sample-barcoded 5' primer, a second PCR was run for roughly 6 to 12 cycles. TCRdb recomputed calls from the 5' RACE reads with MiXCR, one row per CDR3 protein. The repertoire holds some 1,800,000 distinct CDR3 sequences, with about 39% as singletons. The sample taken for sequencing was blood. The receptors stem from a human donor in good health.

This clonotype was observed a few times. The CDR3: CASSSEPGLNTGELFF. In nucleotides, the CDR3 is TGTGCCAGCAGCTCGGAACCGGGACTCAACACCGGGGAGCTGTTTTTT. This chain links TRBV11-1 with TRBJ2-2; maybe TRBD2 (6 bases). Germline CDR1 and CDR2: SGHAT and FQDESV (reference sequence). The CDR3 is 16 amino acids. Deletions cut 4 bases from V and 2 bases from J, with 14 bases between.

The chain combines TRBV7-2 with TRBJ1-2, with D tentatively TRBD1 (5 bases). From germline, CDR1 is SGHTA and CDR2 FQGNSA. Trimming took 2 bases from V and 1 from J, leaving 17 bases between them. CDR3 length: 17 amino acids. The CDR3 nucleotides are TGTGCCAGCAGCTTATCAGGGTATCCGGGCAATAACTATGGCTACACCTTC. This sequence encodes CASSLSGYPGNNYGYTF.

V usage is TRBV27 and J usage is TRBJ2-7, with TRBD1 as a possible D gene (5 bases). Per the germline V gene, CDR1 is MNHEY and CDR2 is SMNVEV (reference sequence). CDR3 length: 14 residues. V was clipped by 5 bases and J by 7 bases, with 18 bases between them. Here the CDR3 reads CASSVRGPQGEQYF. In DNA, the CDR3 is TGTGCCAGCAGTGTAAGGGGCCCACAAGGGGAGCAGTACTTC.

This chain joins TRBV5-1 and TRBJ2-1, with 8 bases fitting TRBD1. Germline assignment: CDR1 SGHRS and CDR2 YFSETQ. V dropped 2 bases and J dropped 6; count of bases not matched to a gene: 13. CDR3 size: 17 residues. The CDR3 here is CASSFAVRTGLGNEQFF. CDR3 bases: TGCGCCAGCAGCTTTGCCGTAAGGACAGGGTTAGGCAATGAGCAGTTCTTC.

There are a few counts of this clonotype. The J gene is TRBJ1-2, the V gene TRBV20-1; D remains unclear. This CDR3 has 11 amino acids. From germline, CDR1 is DFQATT and CDR2 SNEGSKA (reference sequence). V dropped 3 bases and J dropped 4 bases, with 6 bases sitting between them. Here the CDR3 DNA reads TGCAGTGCTAGTAATGTCTATGGCTACACCTTC. Translation gives CSASNVYGYTF.

J is TRBJ2-6 and V is TRBV9, with a weak D call TRBD1 (5 bases). Trimming stripped 6 bases from V and 6 bases from J, with 13 bases between. Germline-derived CDR1 and CDR2 are SGDLS and YYNGEE. CDR3 size: 14 residues. The CDR3 region has the DNA TGTGCCAGCACCACAGGTGCGGAGGCCAACGTCCTGACTTTC. Its protein product is CASTTGAEANVLTF.

This clonotype was seen more than once but under ten times. The chain links TRBV28 to TRBJ1-2; perhaps TRBD1 as D (5 bases). Trimming took 7 bases from V and 0 from J, leaving 15 bases between them. This CDR3 region has 15 residues. The germline gives CDR1 MDHEN, CDR2 SYDVKM. CDR3 nucleotide sequence: TGTGCCAGCAAGGTCCGGGGCATGGCTAACTATGGCTACACCTTC. This encodes CASKVRGMANYGYTF.

This chain links TRBV13 with TRBJ1-2; 11 bases match TRBD1. Germline lookup yields CDR1 PRHDT and CDR2 FYEKMQ (reference sequence). The J segment lost 6 bases and the V segment lost 4 bases, leaving 4 bases of the junction unmatched. This CDR3 is built from 14 residues. The CDR3 region is CASSSGTGGDGYTF. The CDR3 coding sequence is TGTGCCAGCAGCTCGGGGACAGGGGGGGATGGCTACACCTTC. The variable domain in full, completed from reference TRBV13 and TRBJ1-2, reads AAGVIQSPRHLIKEKRETATLKCYPIPRHDTVYWYQQGPGQDPQFLISFYEKMQSDKGSIPDRFSAQQFSDYHSELNMSSLELGDSALYFCASSSGTGGDGYTFGSGTRLTVV.

Turning to this clonotype: A read error may explain this, as a much larger clone is one base away. The rearrangement joins TRBV6-2 or TRBV6-3 to TRBJ2-5; 8 bases agree with TRBD2. The J call may be mistaken, given a closer DNA end match to TRBJ2-4. From germline, CDR1 is MNHEY and CDR2 SVGEGT. The CDR3 length is 17 residues. CDR3 bases: TGTGCCAGCAGTTCCCGAGGGAGCGGGGGTGCCAAAGACATTCAGTACTTC. This translates into CASSSRGSGGAKDIQYF.

The chain employs TRBV27 and TRBJ1-6, with 9 bases that match TRBD1. CDR3 length: 15 residues. V was pared by 6 bases and J by 12 bases, with 12 bases of the junction left unmatched. Germline CDR1 reads MNHEY; CDR2 reads SMNVEV (reference sequence). The CDR3 DNA reads TGTGCCAGCAGCCCGGGACAGGGACTTACCCTACCCCTCCACTTT. It encodes CASSPGQGLTLPLHF.

The V call is TRBV7-6, the J call TRBJ2-4, with D perhaps TRBD1 or TRBD2 (6 bases each). The CDR3 sequence is 19 residues long. V lost 5 bases, J lost 13 bases, and 36 bases lay in between. Germline assignment: CDR1 SGHVS and CDR2 FNYEAQ. CDR3 in DNA: TGTGCCAGCAGCATCACCAGTGGATTCAGGGGACTCCTAACGTGGGAGCAGTACTTC. Protein: CASSITSGFRGLLTWEQYF.

Concerning this clonotype: The germline gene is not matched at one end of the junction; a read error may be the cause. The chain couples TRBV6-1 to TRBJ1-2; 9 bases align to TRBD1. CDR1 is MNHNS, CDR2 SASEGT, per germline. CDR3 length: 16 amino acids. Written as DNA, the CDR3 is TGTGCCAGCGGTGAAGCAAACAGGGGGCGCAGCTATGGCTACACCTTC. Its protein product is CASGEANRGRSYGYTF.

This clonotype was seen only a few times. The rearrangement joins TRBV5-1 to TRBJ2-3, with a tentative D call TRBD2 (6 bases). Germline V gene data show CDR1 as SGHRS and CDR2 as YFSETQ. Trimming took 3 bases from V and 0 from J, leaving 14 bases between them. The CDR3 spans 16 residues. This chain's CDR3 is CASSSLMGLSTDTQYF. The CDR3 DNA sequence: TGCGCCAGCAGCTCCTTGATGGGACTTAGCACAGATACGCAGTATTTT.

The rearrangement joins TRBV15 to TRBJ2-1, with 8 bases fitting TRBD2. Looked up from germline, CDR1 is LNHNV and CDR2 is YYDKDF (reference sequence). The CDR3 runs 17 residues. With 4 bases clipped from V and 5 bases from J, the junction kept 13 bases outside the gene matches. The CDR3: CATSKRGGGGTNNEQFF. CDR3 DNA: TGTGCCACCAGCAAACGGGGGGGCGGGGGGACTAACAATGAGCAGTTCTTC.

This clonotype has just a few counts. V is TRBV29-1 and J is TRBJ2-5; possible D gene TRBD2, 6 bases. Deletions cut 7 bases from V and 6 bases from J, with 21 bases between. Germline V gives CDR1 SQVTM, CDR2 ANQGSEA. This CDR3 spans 14 amino acids. This CDR3 reads CSARTSSSPQTQYF. CDR3 in DNA: TGCAGCGCCCGCACTAGCTCCTCTCCCCAGACCCAGTACTTC.

The chain employs TRBV7-3 and TRBJ2-7; the match to TRBD2 covers 7 bases. V gave up 2 bases and J gave up 0 bases; unmatched junction bases: 7. Germline loops: CDR1 SGHTA, CDR2 FQGTGA. The CDR3 sequence is 16 residues long. CDR3 loop: CASSLEGSSGSYEQYF. The CDR3 nucleotides read TGTGCCAGCAGCTTAGAGGGGTCTAGCGGCTCCTACGAGCAGTACTTC.

This chain uses TRBV5-1 with TRBJ2-7, with 8 bases fitting TRBD1. CDR1 is SGHRS, CDR2 YFSETQ, per germline. There are 15 residues in the CDR3. V was pared by 4 bases and J by 7 bases, with 13 bases of the junction left unmatched. DNA of the CDR3: TGCGCCAGCAGCATAGCCGGGACAGGAGCTACGGAGCAGTACTTC. Protein: CASSIAGTGATEQYF. The full variable domain, rest sourced from reference TRBV5-1 and TRBJ2-7, is KAGVTQTPRYLIKTRGQQVTLSCSPISGHRSVSWYQQTPGQGLQFLFEYFSETQRNKGNFPGRFSGRQFSNSRSEMNVSTLELGDSALYLCASSIAGTGATEQYFGPGTRLTVT.

This clonotype was counted a few times. The J gene is TRBJ1-2, the V gene TRBV12-3 or TRBV12-4, with D possibly being TRBD1 (5 bases). The CDR3 is made up of 13 amino acids. The ends were cut back, 3 bases at V and 8 bases at J, with 13 bases in the middle. CDR3: CASSFLFPGGYTF. The DNA for the CDR3 is TGTGCCAGCAGTTTTCTTTTCCCAGGGGGCTACACCTTC.

This clonotype appeared many times. J is TRBJ1-2 and V is TRBV20-1; TRBD1 aligns across 9 bases. Germline V CDR1 and CDR2: DFQATT, SNEGSKA (reference sequence). The CDR3 covers 16 residues. J was trimmed by 7 bases and V by 6 bases; bases with no gene match: 18. In nucleotides, the CDR3 is TGCAGTGCCGTATTGACCTTGGGACAGGGACCGAGTGGCTACACCTTC. Its translation is CSAVLTLGQGPSGYTF.

The chain joins TRBV5-1 to TRBJ1-2; 7 bases are shared with TRBD1. V gave up 2 bases and J gave up 4 bases; unmatched junction bases: 5. CDR3 size: 14 residues. Germline loops: CDR1 SGHRS, CDR2 YFSETQ. CDR3 nucleotide sequence: TGCGCCAGCAGCTTTCAAGGGGGCACCTATGGCTACACCTTC. This codes for CASSFQGGTYGYTF.

This clonotype was seen a handful of times. This may arise from a read error, as a much more abundant clone is one base away. The V and J genes are TRBV29-1 and TRBJ1-2, with D uncertain. V was cut by 3 bases and J by 8 bases, with 7 bases left in between. Germline CDR1 SQVTM, CDR2 ANQGSEA. This CDR3 is 10 amino acids long. Here the CDR3 reads CSVEKGGYTF. CDR3 DNA: TGCAGCGTTGAGAAGGGAGGCTACACCTTC.

This clonotype appeared a few times. The chain links TRBV7-2 to TRBJ2-7, with D perhaps TRBD1 (5 bases). V lost 5 bases and J 12 bases, leaving 20 bases between the germline ends. The germline CDR1 and CDR2 sequences are SGHTA and FQGNSA. The CDR3 is 13 residues long. CDR3 residues: CASSPSPETVPYF. CDR3 in DNA: TGTGCCAGCAGCCCCTCCCCGGAGACAGTACCGTACTTC.